This TCR beta chain is from a study of shared clonotypes between healthy human individuals. The CDR3 sequence is 15 residues long. Cells designated naive CD8 were CD45RO-negative and were positively selected for CCR7, with terminally differentiated effector memory CD45RA+ cells excluded. The method was immunoSEQ multiplex PCR; TCRdb's version includes in-frame clones alone and lacks a portion of them. The sample holds 450,000 to 700,000 clones; over 95% are singletons and the top ten take 0.11%. The J gene is TRBJ1-4, the V gene TRBV21-1; no DNA check was done on the table's D call, TRBD1. TRBV21-1 is a pseudogene segment. Sample: naive CD8+ T cells sorted from blood. The clonotype originates from a woman aged 25-40 years in good health. The CDR3, as DNA: TGTGCCAGCATGAACAGGTTTGCAACTAATGAAAAACTGTTTTTT. It yields the protein CASMNRFATNEKLFF.